This entry concerns a single T cell receptor beta chain. Trimming took 4 bases from V and 4 from J; bases not matched to a gene: 10. The germline CDR1 and CDR2 sequences are SEHNR and FQNEAQ (reference sequence). CDR3 length: 17 residues. Methods used by the authors: Amplification with reference gene primers provided the estimates of nucleated cell counts. Measured with immunoSEQ multiplex PCR; TCRdb has only the in-frame clones, and not every one. V and J calls plus clone size are reproduced from that table; the DNA served to infer D and trimming. The sample carries 110,000 to 150,000 clones, around 80% recorded once. The record originates from a study of blood T cell repertoires in COVID-19. Overall study: Material from acute and convalescent COVID-19 was sourced from the United States, Italy and Spain. PBMCs, B-cell-depleted T cells, or T cells provided the cDNA or gDNA that made up the material.

The source is a man aged 55 to 70 with acute or convalescent COVID-19. The chain combines TRBV7-9 with TRBJ2-1; 10 positions match TRBD2. Sequencing input: peripheral blood. DNA for the CDR3: TGTGCCAGCAGCTCGGGTTCAGGACTAGCGGTTTACAATGAGCAGTTCTTC. Translated, it gives CASSSGSGLAVYNEQFF.